This passage covers 24 T cell receptor beta chains from one sample sequenced in a study of Ad26.COV2.S vaccination and SARS-CoV-2 variants (TCRdb year 2021). The treatment or condition label, read with the paper, signifies: some 19 received Ad26.COV2.S at low or high dose, single or two shots; about five received placebo; per-sample allocation not given. Repertoires of vaccine and placebo recipients were sequenced from samples collected on day 63 after the first injection. The library came from the immunoSEQ multiplex PCR assay. In TCRdb, the immuneACCESS table is reduced to in-frame sequences with V and J assigned. These tables do not hold every clone; where another copy was compared, an unresolved V gene accounts for under half, and the others remain unexplained. Counted in this sample were around 450,000 clones; approximately 89% of them appeared once. The top ten clones comprise roughly 2.5% of the sample.

The sequencing used peripheral blood, collected in a trial of Ad26.COV2.S vaccine versus placebo. The receptor set was obtained from a person between 18 and 60 years old who received the Ad26.COV2.S COVID-19 vaccine or a placebo.

The CDR3 sequence is CATLGPTYTEAFF. DNA of the CDR3: TGTGCCACCTTGGGACCGACCTACACTGAAGCTTTCTTT. V gene TRBV27 combines with J gene TRBJ1-1; a weak D match, TRBD1 (5 bases). The CDR3 is 13 amino acids. Trimming shortened V by 10 bases and J by 3 bases, and 15 bases separated the two germline ends. Germline CDR1 reads MNHEY; CDR2 reads SMNVEV (reference sequence).

The DNA of the CDR3 is TGTGCCAGTAGTATACGGCCTACCTCTGGAAACACCATATATTTT. As protein: CASSIRPTSGNTIYF. The chain joins TRBV19 to TRBJ1-3, with D unresolved. The CDR3 extends over 15 amino acids. Germline V gives CDR1 LNHDA, CDR2 SQIVND (reference sequence). Trimming cost V 2 bases and J 0 bases, with 8 bases left between them.

This clone was seen a few times. The gene calls are TRBV27 and TRBJ2-5; 8 bases fit TRBD2. J lost 5 bases, V lost 3 bases, and 11 bases had no gene match. CDR1 is MNHEY and CDR2 is SMNVEV in the germline V gene (reference sequence). The CDR3 length is 16 residues. The CDR3 DNA is TGTGCCAGCAGTTTCTCGCCGGGACTAGGAAGGGAGACCCAGTACTTC. The encoded protein is CASSFSPGLGRETQYF.

CDR3 coding DNA: TGTGCCAGCAGTGACTCAAGGGGGGGGAATCAAGAGACCCAGTACTTC. As protein: CASSDSRGGNQETQYF. The rearrangement links TRBV6-4 to TRBJ2-5; D may be TRBD2 (7 bases). V dropped 0 bases and J dropped 2 bases, with 13 bases sitting between them. This CDR3 has 16 amino acids. Germline CDR1 MRHNA, CDR2 SNTAGT.

Note on this clone: Other DNA sequences in this sample translate to the same CDR3. The CDR3 nucleotides read TGTGCCTGGAGTGGGGACAGCAATCAGCCCCAGCATTTT. Protein sequence: CAWSGDSNQPQHF. This chain uses TRBV30 with TRBJ1-5; D is possibly TRBD1 (5 bases). Germline V gene data show CDR1 as GTSNPN and CDR2 as SVGIG (reference sequence). This CDR3 is 13 amino acids long. V was clipped by 1 base and J by 1 base, with 5 bases between them.

This clone has just one count. CDR3 sequence: CAWSVGGQLNSPLHF. The CDR3, as DNA: TGTGCCTGGAGTGTCGGGGGACAGTTAAATTCACCCCTCCACTTT. This chain uses TRBV30 with TRBJ1-6, with 7 nucleotides matching TRBD1. Germline lookup yields CDR1 GTSNPN and CDR2 SVGIG (reference sequence). This CDR3 has 15 amino acids. V lost 0 bases, J lost 7 bases, and 6 bases stayed unmatched.

This chain uses TRBV24-1 with TRBJ1-2; 9 bases are shared with TRBD1. Losses at the gene ends were 3 bases for V and 2 bases for J; bases not matched to a gene: 3. CDR3 length equals 15 residues. Germline loops: CDR1 KGHDR, CDR2 SFDVKD. The DNA of the CDR3 is TGTGCCACCAGTGATACACAGGGGGCCAACTATGGCTACACCTTC. The encoded protein is CATSDTQGANYGYTF.

The CDR3, as DNA: TGCGCCAGCAGCCAAGCAGGCCAGTACGAGCAGTACTTC. It translates to CASSQAGQYEQYF. The rearrangement uses TRBV4-1 and TRBJ2-7; D gene ambiguous. Germline-derived CDR1 and CDR2 are MGHRA and YSYEKL. V lost 1 base, J lost 4 bases, and 8 bases lay in between. CDR3 length: 13 residues.

The genes are TRBV5-1 and TRBJ1-5; no clear D. CDR3 size: 15 residues. The germline CDR1 and CDR2 sequences are SGHRS and YFSETQ. Between the trimmed V and J ends, which lost 4 bases and 2 bases, there was a span of 13 bases. The CDR3 DNA follows: TGCGCCAGCAGCCCCCTCCCGGCGGGCAATCAGCCCCAGCATTTT. Translated: CASSPLPAGNQPQHF.

The chain couples TRBV9 to TRBJ1-1; 8 nucleotides match TRBD1. J was trimmed by 0 bases and V by 2 bases; bases with no gene match: 9. The CDR3 contains 17 residues. The V gene's germline CDR1 is SGDLS and CDR2 YYNGEE. The CDR3 bases are TGTGCCAGCAGCGTGGGGGACAGGCGGATCATGAACACTGAAGCTTTCTTT. Amino acids: CASSVGDRRIMNTEAFF.

The V and J genes are TRBV7-6 and TRBJ2-1; TRBD2 agrees at 9 bases. CDR3 length equals 18 residues. The junction had 16 bases not matched to a gene; V was cut back by 5 bases and J by 5 bases. Germline CDR1 SGHVS, CDR2 FNYEAQ. The CDR3: CASSPNPAGLASDNEQFF. Here the CDR3 DNA reads TGTGCCAGCAGCCCAAACCCCGCCGGACTAGCGAGCGACAATGAGCAGTTCTTC.

The chain employs TRBV4-1 and TRBJ1-3, with D possibly TRBD1 on 5 matching bases. Between the trimmed V and J ends, which lost 3 bases and 4 bases, there was a span of 10 bases. Germline assignment: CDR1 MGHRA and CDR2 YSYEKL. There are 14 residues in the CDR3. The DNA for the CDR3 is TGCGCCAGCAGCCAGGTCCGACAGGGAAACACCATATATTTT. Its translation: CASSQVRQGNTIYF.

In this sample, this clone turned up once. The chain recombines TRBV5-6 with TRBJ1-5; D remains ambiguous. The CDR3 contains 14 residues. Trimming stripped 3 bases from V and 5 bases from J, with 12 bases between. Per the germline V gene, CDR1 is SGHDT and CDR2 is YYEEEE. The CDR3 protein is CASSSRDTDQPQHF. The CDR3 nucleotides read TGTGCCAGCAGCTCCCGTGACACCGATCAGCCCCAGCATTTT.

The chain joins TRBV5-1 to TRBJ1-1; the D is unclear. Germline V gives CDR1 SGHRS, CDR2 YFSETQ. The CDR3 covers 14 residues. Trimming pared 0 bases from V and 0 bases from J, leaving 6 bases between. CDR3 sequence (DNA): TGCGCCAGCAGCTTGGTGCCTATGAACACTGAAGCTTTCTTT. Translation: CASSLVPMNTEAFF.

This clone has just one count. V and J are TRBV5-1 and TRBJ2-1, with D perhaps matching TRBD1 (6 bases). The V and J ends lost 4 bases and 8 bases respectively, with 10 bases between them. CDR1 SGHRS and CDR2 YFSETQ come from the germline V gene. This CDR3 region has 12 residues. CDR3 amino acids: CASSLWTDEQFF. The CDR3 DNA follows: TGCGCCAGCAGCCTCTGGACAGATGAGCAGTTCTTC. Full variable domain (remainder filled in from reference TRBV5-1 and TRBJ2-1): KAGVTQTPRYLIKTRGQQVTLSCSPISGHRSVSWYQQTPGQGLQFLFEYFSETQRNKGNFPGRFSGRQFSNSRSEMNVSTLELGDSALYLCASSLWTDEQFFGPGTRLTVL.

The rearrangement uses TRBV5-6 and TRBJ2-4, with D possibly TRBD2 on 6 matching bases. Germline V gene lookup returns CDR1 SGHDT and CDR2 YYEEEE. Trimming took 4 bases from V and 2 from J, leaving 13 bases between them. The length of the CDR3 is 15 residues. In DNA, the CDR3 is TGTGCCAGCAGCCTGACGGGAGCCCCCAAAAACATTCAGTACTTC. Protein: CASSLTGAPKNIQYF.

CDR3 loop: CASRMELANPGGWFF. The CDR3 DNA is TGTGCCAGCAGAATGGAATTAGCCAACCCTGGAGGGTGGTTCTTC. This chain uses TRBV5-5 with TRBJ2-1; possible D gene TRBD2, 6 bases. Trimming took 5 bases from V and 15 from J, leaving 27 bases between them. CDR1 is SGHKS and CDR2 is YYEKEE in the germline V gene (reference sequence). CDR3 length: 15 amino acids.

The chain recombines TRBV5-1 with TRBJ1-1; the D is unclear. This CDR3 contains 15 residues. The germline V gene has CDR1 SGHRS and CDR2 YFSETQ. The V end lost 4 bases, the J end lost 3 bases, and 16 bases lay between the germline ends. CDR3 amino acids: CASSLNDWSYTEAFF. In nucleotides, the CDR3 is TGCGCCAGCAGCCTTAATGATTGGTCCTACACTGAAGCTTTCTTT.

The chain employs TRBV3-1 (or the pseudogene TRBV3-2) and TRBJ2-7; D ambiguous. The germline V gene has CDR1 LGHDT and CDR2 YNNKEL (reference sequence). The CDR3 contains 14 residues. V shed 1 base and J shed 1 base, with 8 bases lying between them. The CDR3: CASSQVFGSYEQYV. The CDR3 region has the DNA TGTGCCAGCAGCCAAGTTTTTGGGTCCTACGAGCAGTACGTC.

The chain couples TRBV9 to TRBJ2-2; TRBD1 aligns across 7 bases. The CDR3 loop spans 15 amino acids. V lost 6 bases, J lost 5 bases, and 10 bases stayed unmatched. Germline V gene lookup returns CDR1 SGDLS and CDR2 YYNGEE. The CDR3 spells CASMRGLGETGELFF. The CDR3 region has the DNA TGTGCCAGCATGAGGGGGCTAGGTGAAACCGGGGAGCTGTTTTTT.

CDR3 sequence: CASSPQASRDTIYF. The DNA of the CDR3 is TGTGCCAGCTCACCTCAAGCTTCCAGAGACACCATATATTTT. The chain has TRBV18 and TRBJ1-3; D remains ambiguous. Germline loops: CDR1 KGHSH, CDR2 LQKENI. Trimming removed 3 bases from V and 8 bases from J, with 14 bases in between. The CDR3 consists of 14 residues.

This sequence joins TRBV11-1 and TRBJ2-7; D not certain. V lost 1 base and J lost 2, with 9 bases in between. The CDR3 runs to 14 residues. From germline, CDR1 is SGHAT and CDR2 FQDESV (reference sequence). The CDR3 nucleotides are TGTGCCAGCAGCTTAGTAGTGGGTACCTACGAGCAGTACGTC. Translation: CASSLVVGTYEQYV.

The V and J genes are TRBV6-4 and TRBJ2-3, with 9 bases matching TRBD2. V lost 5 bases, J lost 5 bases, and 5 bases stayed unmatched. Germline V CDR1 and CDR2: MRHNA, SNTAGT. The CDR3 length is 14 residues. CDR3 protein: CASSSSGTGDTQYF. CDR3 in DNA: TGTGCCAGCAGTTCTAGCGGGACGGGAGATACGCAGTATTTT.

There are a few counts of this clone. V is TRBV9 and J is TRBJ1-5, with 8 bases lining up with TRBD1. The CDR3 is 14 amino acids. V shed 2 bases, J shed 7 bases, and the junction held 5 bases outside the gene matches. Germline CDR1 and CDR2: SGDLS and YYNGEE. CDR3 amino acids: CASSVSGGRQPQHF. As DNA, the CDR3 is TGTGCCAGCAGCGTTTCAGGGGGCAGACAGCCCCAGCATTTT.